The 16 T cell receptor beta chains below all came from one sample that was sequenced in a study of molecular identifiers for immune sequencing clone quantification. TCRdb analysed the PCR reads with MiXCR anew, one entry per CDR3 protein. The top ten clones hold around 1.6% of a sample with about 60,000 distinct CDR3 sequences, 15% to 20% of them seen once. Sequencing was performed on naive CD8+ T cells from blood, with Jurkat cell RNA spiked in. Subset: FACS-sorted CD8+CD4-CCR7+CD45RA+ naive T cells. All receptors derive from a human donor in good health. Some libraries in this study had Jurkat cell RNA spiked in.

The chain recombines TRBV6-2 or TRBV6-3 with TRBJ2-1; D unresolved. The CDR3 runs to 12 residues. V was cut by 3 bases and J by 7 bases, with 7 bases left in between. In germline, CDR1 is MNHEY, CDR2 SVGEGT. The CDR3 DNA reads TGTGCCAGCAGTTATAGCCCTAATGAGCAGTTCTTC. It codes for CASSYSPNEQFF.

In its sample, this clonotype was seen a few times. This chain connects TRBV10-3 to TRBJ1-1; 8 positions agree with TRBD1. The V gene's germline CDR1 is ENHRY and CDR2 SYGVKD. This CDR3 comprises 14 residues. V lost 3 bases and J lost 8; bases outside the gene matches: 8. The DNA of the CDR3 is TGTGCCATCAGTGAAGTCAGGGGGCCTACCGAAGCTTTCTTT. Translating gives CAISEVRGPTEAFF.

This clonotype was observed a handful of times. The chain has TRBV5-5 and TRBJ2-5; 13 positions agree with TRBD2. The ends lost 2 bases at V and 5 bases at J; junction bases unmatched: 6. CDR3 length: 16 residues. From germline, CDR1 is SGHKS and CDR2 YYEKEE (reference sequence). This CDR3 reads CASSLGLAGELETQYF. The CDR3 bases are TGTGCCAGCAGCTTAGGACTAGCGGGAGAGCTGGAGACCCAGTACTTC.

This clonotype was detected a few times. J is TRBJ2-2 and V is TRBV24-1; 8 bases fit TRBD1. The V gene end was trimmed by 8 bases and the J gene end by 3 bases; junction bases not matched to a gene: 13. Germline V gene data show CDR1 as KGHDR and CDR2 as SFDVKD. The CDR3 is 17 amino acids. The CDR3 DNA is TGTGCCACCACCCACCAGGAGGCAGGGGGCTACACCGGGGAGCTGTTTTTT. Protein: CATTHQEAGGYTGELFF.

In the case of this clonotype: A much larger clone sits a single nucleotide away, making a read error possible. CDR3 residues: CASNVGGQGGEAFF. CDR3 in DNA: TGTGCCAGCAACGTAGGGGGACAGGGGGGTGAAGCTTTCTTT. The rearrangement uses TRBV9 and TRBJ1-1; 11 positions match TRBD1. Germline V lookup: CDR1 SGDLS, CDR2 YYNGEE. CDR3 length: 14 residues.

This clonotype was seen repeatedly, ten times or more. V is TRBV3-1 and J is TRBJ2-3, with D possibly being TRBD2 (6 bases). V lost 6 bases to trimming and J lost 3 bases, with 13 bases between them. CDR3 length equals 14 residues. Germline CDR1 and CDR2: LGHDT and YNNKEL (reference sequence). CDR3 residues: CASSPVGGTDTQYF. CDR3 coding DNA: TGTGCCAGCAGTCCCGTGGGGGGAACAGATACGCAGTATTTT.

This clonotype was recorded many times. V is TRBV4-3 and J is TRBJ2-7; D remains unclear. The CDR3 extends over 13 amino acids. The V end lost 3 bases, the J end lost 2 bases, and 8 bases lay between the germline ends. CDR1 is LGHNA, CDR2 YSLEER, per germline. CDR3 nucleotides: TGCGCCAGCAGCCACAGACCGGCCTACGAGCAGTACTTC. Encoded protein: CASSHRPAYEQYF.

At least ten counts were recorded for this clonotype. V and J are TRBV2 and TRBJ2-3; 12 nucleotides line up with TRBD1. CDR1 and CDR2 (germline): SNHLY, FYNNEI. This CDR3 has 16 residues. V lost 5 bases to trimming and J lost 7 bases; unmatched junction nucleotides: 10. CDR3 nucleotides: TGTGCCAGCAGTAACTCCGGGACAGGGGGCGCAAATACGCAGTATTTT. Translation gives CASSNSGTGGANTQYF.

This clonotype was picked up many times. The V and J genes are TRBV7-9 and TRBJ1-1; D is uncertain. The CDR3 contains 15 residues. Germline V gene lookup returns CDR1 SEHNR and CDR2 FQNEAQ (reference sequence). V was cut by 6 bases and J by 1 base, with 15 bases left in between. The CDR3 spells CASSPVVNRNTEAFF. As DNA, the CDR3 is TGTGCCAGCAGTCCTGTAGTCAACAGGAACACTGAAGCTTTCTTT.

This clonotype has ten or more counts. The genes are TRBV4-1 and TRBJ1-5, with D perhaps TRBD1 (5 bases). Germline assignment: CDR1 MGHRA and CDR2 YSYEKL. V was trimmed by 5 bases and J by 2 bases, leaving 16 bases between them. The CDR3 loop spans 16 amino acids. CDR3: CASSYRGGAGNQPQHF. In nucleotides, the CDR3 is TGCGCCAGCAGCTACCGGGGAGGGGCAGGCAATCAGCCCCAGCATTTT.

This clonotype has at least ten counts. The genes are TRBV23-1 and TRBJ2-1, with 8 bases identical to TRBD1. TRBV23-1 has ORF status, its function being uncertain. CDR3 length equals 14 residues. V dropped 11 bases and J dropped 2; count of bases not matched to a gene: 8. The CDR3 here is CAWARGQTYNEQFF. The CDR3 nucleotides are TGCGCCTGGGCCAGGGGGCAAACCTACAATGAGCAGTTCTTC.

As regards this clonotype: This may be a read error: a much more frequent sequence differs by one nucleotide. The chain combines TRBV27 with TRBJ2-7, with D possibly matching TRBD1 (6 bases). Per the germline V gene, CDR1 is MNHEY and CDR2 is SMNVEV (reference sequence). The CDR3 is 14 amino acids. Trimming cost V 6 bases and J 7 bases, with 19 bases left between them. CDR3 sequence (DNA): TGTGCCAGCAGACGGGGACATGGGGCAAGGGAGCAGTACTTC. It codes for CASRRGHGAREQYF.

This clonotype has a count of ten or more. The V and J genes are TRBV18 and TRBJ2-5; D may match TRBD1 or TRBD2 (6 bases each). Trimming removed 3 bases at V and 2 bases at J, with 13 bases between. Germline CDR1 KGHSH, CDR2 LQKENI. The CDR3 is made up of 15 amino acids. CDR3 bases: TGTGCCAGCTCACCGACTGGGGGGCTACAAGAGACCCAGTACTTC. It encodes CASSPTGGLQETQYF.

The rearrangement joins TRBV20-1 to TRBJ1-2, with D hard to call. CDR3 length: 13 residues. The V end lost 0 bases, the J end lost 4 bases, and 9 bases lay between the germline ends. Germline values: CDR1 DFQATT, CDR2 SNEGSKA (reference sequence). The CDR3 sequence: CSARDSAFYGYTF. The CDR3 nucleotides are TGCAGTGCTAGAGATTCAGCCTTCTATGGCTACACCTTC.

The CDR3 protein is CASSQDSREGGEQFF. The CDR3 DNA is TGTGCCAGCAGCCAAGATTCCCGGGAGGGGGGGGAGCAGTTCTTC. The chain has TRBV4-2 and TRBJ2-1; the match to TRBD2 covers 8 bases. Losses at the gene ends were 0 bases for V and 10 bases for J; bases not matched to a gene: 8. Germline CDR1 reads LGHNA; CDR2 reads YNFKEQ. The CDR3 totals 15 residues.

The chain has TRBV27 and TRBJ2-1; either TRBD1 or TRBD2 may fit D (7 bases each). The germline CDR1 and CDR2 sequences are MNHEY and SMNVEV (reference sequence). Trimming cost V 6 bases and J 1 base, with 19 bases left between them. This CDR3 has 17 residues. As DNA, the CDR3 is TGTGCCAGCAGCACCGGCCCAGCGGGACAGTCCTACAATGAGCAGTTCTTC. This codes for CASSTGPAGQSYNEQFF.